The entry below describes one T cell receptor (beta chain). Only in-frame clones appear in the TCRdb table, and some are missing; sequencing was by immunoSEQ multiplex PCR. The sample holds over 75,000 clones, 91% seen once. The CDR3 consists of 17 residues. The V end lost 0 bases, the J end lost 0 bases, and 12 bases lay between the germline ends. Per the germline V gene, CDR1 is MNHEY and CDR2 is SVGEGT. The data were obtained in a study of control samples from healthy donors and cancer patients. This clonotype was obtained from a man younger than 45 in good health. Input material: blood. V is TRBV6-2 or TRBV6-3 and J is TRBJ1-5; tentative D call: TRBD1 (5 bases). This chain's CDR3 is CASSYSLRDYSNQPQHF. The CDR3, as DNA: TGTGCCAGCAGTTACTCTCTCAGGGACTATAGCAATCAGCCCCAGCATTTT.